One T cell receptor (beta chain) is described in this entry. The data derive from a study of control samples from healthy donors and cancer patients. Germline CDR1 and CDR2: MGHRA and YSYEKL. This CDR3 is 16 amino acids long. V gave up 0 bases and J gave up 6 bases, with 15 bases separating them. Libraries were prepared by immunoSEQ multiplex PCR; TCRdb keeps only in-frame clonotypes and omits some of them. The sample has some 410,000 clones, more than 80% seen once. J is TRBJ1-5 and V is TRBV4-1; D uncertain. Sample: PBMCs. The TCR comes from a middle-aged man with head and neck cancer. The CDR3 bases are TGCGCCAGCAGCCAAGAATCATCGGGAAGAAGTCAGCCCCAGCATTTT. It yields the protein CASSQESSGRSQPQHF.